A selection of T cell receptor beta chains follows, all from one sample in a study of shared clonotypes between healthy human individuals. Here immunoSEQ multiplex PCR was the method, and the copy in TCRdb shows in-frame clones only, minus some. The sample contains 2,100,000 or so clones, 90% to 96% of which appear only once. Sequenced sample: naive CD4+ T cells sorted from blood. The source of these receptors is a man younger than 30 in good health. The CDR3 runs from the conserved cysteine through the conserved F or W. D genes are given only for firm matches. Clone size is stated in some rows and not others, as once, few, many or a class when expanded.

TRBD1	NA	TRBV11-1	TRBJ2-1	TGTGCCAGCAGCTTAGGCGCAGGGGGCCTCCTCAATGAGCAGTTCTTC	CASSLGAGGLLNEQFF
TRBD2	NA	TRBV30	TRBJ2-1	TGTGCCTGGAGCCCCGGGACTAGCATGAATGAGCAGTTCTTC	CAWSPGTSMNEQFF
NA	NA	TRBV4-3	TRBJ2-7	TGCGCCAGCAGCCAAGGGTTAGAGGGCCGGGTCTACGAGCAGTACTTC	CASSQGLEGRVYEQYF
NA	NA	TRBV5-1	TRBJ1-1	TGCGCCAGCAGCTTGGAGGGCGGAGTGAACACTGAAGCTTTCTTT	CASSLEGGVNTEAFF
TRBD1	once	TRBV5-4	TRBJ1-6	TGTGCCAGCAGCTCGCGGGACAGGGGAAGGGGCTCACCCCTCCACTTT	CASSSRDRGRGSPLHF
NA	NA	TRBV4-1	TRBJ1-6	TGCGCCAGCAGCCAAGACAGGTATTCACCCCTCCACTTT	CASSQDRYSPLHF
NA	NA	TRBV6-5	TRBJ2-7	TGTGCCAGCAGTTACTCCGGCGAGCAGTACTTC	CASSYSGEQYF
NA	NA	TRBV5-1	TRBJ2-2	TGCGCCAGCAGCACCGGGCCGAACACCGGGGAGCTGTTTTTT	CASSTGPNTGELFF
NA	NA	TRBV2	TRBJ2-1	TGTGCCAGCAGTGGATCGATCTACAATGAGCAGTTCTTC	CASSGSIYNEQFF
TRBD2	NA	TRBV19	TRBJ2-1	TGTGCCAGTGGACTAGACCTTTCCTACAATGAGCAGTTCTTC	CASGLDLSYNEQFF
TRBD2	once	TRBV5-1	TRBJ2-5	TGCGCCAGCAGCTCGGGGACTAGCGGGGGAGAGACCCAGTACTTC	CASSSGTSGGETQYF
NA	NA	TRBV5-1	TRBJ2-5	TGCGCCAGCAGCTTGGTTGGGAACCAAGAGACCCAGTACTTC	CASSLVGNQETQYF
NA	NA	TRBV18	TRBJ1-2	TGTGCCAGCTCACCAGGGGCGACAGGCGCTAACTATGGCTACACCTTC	CASSPGATGANYGYTF
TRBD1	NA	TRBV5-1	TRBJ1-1	TGCGCCAGCAGCCCCGACAGACAGGGAGTCGGGGCTGAAGCTTTCTTT	CASSPDRQGVGAEAFF
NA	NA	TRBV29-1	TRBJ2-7	TGCAGCGCCTCGGGACCATGGGGGCTCGAGCAGTACTTC	CSASGPWGLEQYF
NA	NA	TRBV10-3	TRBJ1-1	TGTGCCATCAGTGAGTGGGAGGAACCCTCCGCTTTCTTT	CAISEWEEPSAFF
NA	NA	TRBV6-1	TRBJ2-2	TGTGCCAGCAGTGAGACCCCTAAAGGATACACCGGGGAGCTGTTTTTT	CASSETPKGYTGELFF
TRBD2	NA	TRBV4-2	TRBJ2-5	TGTGCCAGCAGCCAAGGGTCCGGGCTAGCGGGGGTTCAAGAGACCCAGTACTTC	CASSQGSGLAGVQETQYF
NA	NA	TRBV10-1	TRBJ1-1	TGCGCCAGCAATGGTGCGGCTGAAGCTTTCTTT	CASNGAAEAFF
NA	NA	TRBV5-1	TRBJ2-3	TGCGCCAGCAGCACCTACTGGAGCACAGATACGCAGTATTTT	CASSTYWSTDTQYF
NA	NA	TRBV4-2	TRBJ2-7	TGTGCCAGCAGCCATGAAACTACGCGGATCGGGGGATCCGAGCAGTACTTC	CASSHETTRIGGSEQYF
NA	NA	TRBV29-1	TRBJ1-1	TGCAGCGTTGATATCGGACATCGGAACACTGAAGCTTTCTTT	CSVDIGHRNTEAFF
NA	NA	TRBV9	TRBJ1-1	TGTGCCAGCAGCGTTGGACAGCTGAACACTGAAGCTTTCTTT	CASSVGQLNTEAFF
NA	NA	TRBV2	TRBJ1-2	TGTGCCAGCAGTCCGGGCCGGTATGGCTACACCTTC	CASSPGRYGYTF
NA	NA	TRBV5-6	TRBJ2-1	TGTGCCAGCAGCTTGGGGACCAAGCCTTACAATGAGCAGTTCTTC	CASSLGTKPYNEQFF
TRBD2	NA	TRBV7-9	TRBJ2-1	TGTGCCAGCAGCGACGGACTAGCGGTCCATGAGCAGTTCTTC	CASSDGLAVHEQFF
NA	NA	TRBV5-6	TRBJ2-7	TGTGCCAGCAGCTTGGTAGAGTACGAGCAGTACTTC	CASSLVEYEQYF
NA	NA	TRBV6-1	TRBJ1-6	TGTGCCAGCAGCCCCTCCGGGACGGACTATTCACCCCTCCACTTT	CASSPSGTDYSPLHF
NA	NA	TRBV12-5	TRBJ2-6	TGTGCTAGTGGTCAATCTGGGGCCAACGTCCTGACTTTC	CASGQSGANVLTF
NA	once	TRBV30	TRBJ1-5	TGTGCCTGGAGTATGGGGGGCTCCCTGCCGAATCAGCCCCAGCATTTT	CAWSMGGSLPNQPQHF
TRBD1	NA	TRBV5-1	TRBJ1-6	TGCGCCAGCAGCTTGGTTGCGGGACAGGCGAATTCACCCCTCCACTTT	CASSLVAGQANSPLHF
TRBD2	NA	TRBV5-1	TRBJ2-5	TGCGCCAGCACCCGACTAGCGGGGGAAGAGACCCAGTACTTC	CASTRLAGEETQYF
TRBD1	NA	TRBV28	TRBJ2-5	TGTGCCAGCAGTCCGGGACAGACGGAGACCCAGTACTTC	CASSPGQTETQYF
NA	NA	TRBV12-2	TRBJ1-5	TGTGCAAGTCGAGAACCGGGACAGGGCAATCAGCCCCAGCATTTT	CASREPGQGNQPQHF
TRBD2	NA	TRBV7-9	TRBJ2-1	TGTGCCAGCAGCCGACTAGCGGGGGGGCCAAATGAGCAGTTCTTC	CASSRLAGGPNEQFF
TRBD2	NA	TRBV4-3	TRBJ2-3	TGCGCCAGCAGCCAAGACGCGGGAGGATGGGATACGCAGTATTTT	CASSQDAGGWDTQYF
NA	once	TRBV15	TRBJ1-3	TGTGCCACCAGCAGCGTGGGGTCGGGACGGATAAGCTCTGGAAACACCATATATTTT	CATSSVGSGRISSGNTIYF
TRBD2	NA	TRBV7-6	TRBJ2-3	TGTGCCAGCAGCTTAGGGCACAGCGGGAGGCCCACAGATACGCAGTATTTT	CASSLGHSGRPTDTQYF
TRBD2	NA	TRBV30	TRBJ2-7	TGTGCCCGTGGGACAGCGAGGACTAGCGGAGCCACCTACGAGCAGTACTTC	CARGTARTSGATYEQYF
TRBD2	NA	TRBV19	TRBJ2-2	TGTGCCAGTAGTACTAGTCTAGCGGGAGGCACCGGGGAGCTGTTTTTT	CASSTSLAGGTGELFF
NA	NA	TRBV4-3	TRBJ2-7	TGCGCCAGCAGCCAAGGGCCTTTGAGCTCCTACGAGCAGTACTTC	CASSQGPLSSYEQYF
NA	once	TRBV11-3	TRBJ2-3	TGTGCCAGCAGCCGGGGGGCCAGCACAGATACGCAGTATTTT	CASSRGASTDTQYF
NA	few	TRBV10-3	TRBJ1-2	TGTGCCATCAGTGAAGACAGGAACTATGGCTACACCTTC	CAISEDRNYGYTF
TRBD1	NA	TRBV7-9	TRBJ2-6	TGTGCCAGCAGCTTGCAGGGACAGGGTATGGGGGCCAACGTCCTGACTTTC	CASSLQGQGMGANVLTF
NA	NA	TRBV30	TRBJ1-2	TGTGCCTGGTCGAGAGGGCGAGGCTACACCTTC	CAWSRGRGYTF
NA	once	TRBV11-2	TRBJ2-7	TGTGCCAGCAGCTTTGGCGTCACTGCCTACGAGCAGTACTTC	CASSFGVTAYEQYF
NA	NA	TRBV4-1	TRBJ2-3	TGCGCCAGCAGCCTGCTATTTGCGGGGGCCAGATCAGATACGCAGTATTTT	CASSLLFAGARSDTQYF